This paragraph reports one T cell receptor (beta chain). These data belong to a study of radiotherapy plus CTLA-4 blockade in lung cancer. Germline lookup yields CDR1 MDHEN and CDR2 SYDVKM. The V and J ends lost 2 bases and 0 bases respectively, with 11 bases between them. The CDR3 consists of 15 residues. The method was immunoSEQ multiplex PCR; TCRdb's version includes in-frame clones alone and lacks a portion of them. Of 45,000 to 55,000 clones listed, around 86% were seen once; the top ten hold approximately 3.4%. The chain has TRBV28 and TRBJ2-7, with D possibly matching TRBD2 (5 bases). This TCR was recovered from a human donor with non-small cell lung cancer who had stable disease on radiotherapy plus ipilimumab. The sequences come from peripheral blood, collected from a patient treated with radiotherapy plus ipilimumab. CDR3 sequence (DNA): TGTGCCAGCAGTTTAGGGCGGGTAAGCTCCTACGAGCAGTACTTC. Translation: CASSLGRVSSYEQYF.